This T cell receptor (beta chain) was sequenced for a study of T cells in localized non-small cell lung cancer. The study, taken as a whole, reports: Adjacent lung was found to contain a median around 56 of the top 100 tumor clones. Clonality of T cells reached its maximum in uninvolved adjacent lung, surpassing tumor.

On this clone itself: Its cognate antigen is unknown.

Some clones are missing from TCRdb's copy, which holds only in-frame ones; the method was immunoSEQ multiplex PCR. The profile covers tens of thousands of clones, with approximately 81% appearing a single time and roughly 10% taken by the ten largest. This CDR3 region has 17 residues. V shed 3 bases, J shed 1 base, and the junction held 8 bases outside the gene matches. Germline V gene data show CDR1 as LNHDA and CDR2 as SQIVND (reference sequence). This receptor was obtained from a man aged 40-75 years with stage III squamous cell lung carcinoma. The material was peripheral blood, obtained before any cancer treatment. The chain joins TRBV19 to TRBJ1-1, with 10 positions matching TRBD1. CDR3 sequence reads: CASSIIPGQGTNTEAFF. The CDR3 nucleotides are TGTGCCAGTAGTATCATACCGGGACAGGGGACGAACACTGAAGCTTTCTTT.